This T cell receptor (beta chain) was profiled in a study of blood T cell repertoires in COVID-19. The length of the CDR3 is 18 residues. V lost 0 bases and J 0 bases, leaving 16 bases between the germline ends. Germline V gene sequence: CDR1 SGHRS, CDR2 YFSETQ. The data were produced by immunoSEQ multiplex PCR, yet TCRdb's version contains in-frame clones alone and is incomplete. The table has some 510,000 clones, over 75% seen once; the top ten hold 1.5% to 2%. The clonotype originates from a woman between 35 and 50 years old who had recovered from COVID-19. This chain links TRBV5-1 with TRBJ1-3; D is perhaps TRBD1 (6 bases). The sequencing sample was made of PBMCs or T cells enriched from blood (not recorded which). The CDR3 here is CASSLDGQPELSGNTIYF. The DNA for the CDR3 is TGCGCCAGCAGCTTGGATGGACAGCCTGAGCTCTCTGGAAACACCATATATTTT.